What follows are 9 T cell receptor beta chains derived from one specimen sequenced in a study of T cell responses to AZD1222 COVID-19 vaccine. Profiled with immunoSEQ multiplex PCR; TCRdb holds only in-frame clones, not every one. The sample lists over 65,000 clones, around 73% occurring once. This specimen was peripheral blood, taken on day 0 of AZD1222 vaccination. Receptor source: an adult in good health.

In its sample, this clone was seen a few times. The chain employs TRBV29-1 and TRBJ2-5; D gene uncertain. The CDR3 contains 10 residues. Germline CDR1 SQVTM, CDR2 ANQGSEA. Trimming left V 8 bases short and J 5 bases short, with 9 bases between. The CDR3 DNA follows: TGCAGCCGCTTTTGTGAGACCCAGTACTTC. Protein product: CSRFCETQYF. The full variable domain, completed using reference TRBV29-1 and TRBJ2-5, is SAVISQKPSRDICQRGTSLTIQCQVDSQVTMMFWYRQQPGQSLTLIATANQGSEATYESGFVIDKFPISRPNLTFSTLTVSNMSPEDSSIYLCSRFCETQYFGPGTRLLVL.

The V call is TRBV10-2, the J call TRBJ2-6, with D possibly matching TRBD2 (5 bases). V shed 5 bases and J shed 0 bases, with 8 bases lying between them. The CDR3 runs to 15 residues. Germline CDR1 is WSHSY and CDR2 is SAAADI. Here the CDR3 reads CASSSGSSGANVLTF. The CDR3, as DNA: TGCGCCAGCAGTTCTGGGAGCTCTGGGGCCAACGTCCTGACTTTC.

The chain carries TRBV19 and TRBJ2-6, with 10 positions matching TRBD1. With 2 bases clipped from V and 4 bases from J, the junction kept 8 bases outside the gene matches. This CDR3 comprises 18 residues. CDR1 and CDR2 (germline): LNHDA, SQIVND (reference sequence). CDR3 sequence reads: CASSIRDRGQLGANVLTF. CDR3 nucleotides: TGTGCCAGTAGTATAAGAGACAGGGGGCAACTGGGGGCCAACGTCCTGACTTTC. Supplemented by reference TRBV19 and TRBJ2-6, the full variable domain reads DGGITQSPKYLFRKEGQNVTLSCEQNLNHDAMYWYRQDPGQGLRLIYYSQIVNDFQKGDIAEGYSVSREKKESFPLTVTSAQKNPTAFYLCASSIRDRGQLGANVLTFGAGSRLTVL.

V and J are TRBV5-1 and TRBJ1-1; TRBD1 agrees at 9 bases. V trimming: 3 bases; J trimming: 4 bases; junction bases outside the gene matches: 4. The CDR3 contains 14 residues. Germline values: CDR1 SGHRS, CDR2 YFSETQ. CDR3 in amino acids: CASSWTGVGTEAFF. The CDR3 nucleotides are TGCGCCAGCAGCTGGACAGGGGTAGGCACTGAAGCTTTCTTT.

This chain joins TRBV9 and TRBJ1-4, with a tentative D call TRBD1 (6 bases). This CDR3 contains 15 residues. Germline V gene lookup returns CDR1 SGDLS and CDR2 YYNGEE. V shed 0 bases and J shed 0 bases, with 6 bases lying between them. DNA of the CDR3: TGTGCCAGCAGCGTAGGACAGGCAACTAATGAAAAACTGTTTTTT. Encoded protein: CASSVGQATNEKLFF.

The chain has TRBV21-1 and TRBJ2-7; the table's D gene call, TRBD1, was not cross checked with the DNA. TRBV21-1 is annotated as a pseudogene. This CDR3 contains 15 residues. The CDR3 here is CASSKVGDRVNEQYF. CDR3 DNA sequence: TGTGCCAGCAGCAAAGTCGGGGACAGGGTCAACGAGCAGTACTTC.

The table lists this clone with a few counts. The CDR3 DNA reads TGTGCCAGCAGCGAAGCGGGAGGGCGAGAGACCCAGTACTTC. This sequence encodes CASSEAGGRETQYF. The chain recombines TRBV3-1 (or the pseudogene TRBV3-2) with TRBJ2-5, with 10 bases matching TRBD2. The CDR3 length is 14 residues. Germline V gene data show CDR1 as LGHDT and CDR2 as YNNKEL (reference sequence). The trim removed 5 bases at V and 4 bases at J, leaving 4 bases unmatched.

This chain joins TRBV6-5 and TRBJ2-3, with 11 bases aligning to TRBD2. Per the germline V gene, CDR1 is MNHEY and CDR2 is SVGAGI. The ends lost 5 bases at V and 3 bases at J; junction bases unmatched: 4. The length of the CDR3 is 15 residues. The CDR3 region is CASSLWTSGTDTQYF. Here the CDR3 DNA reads TGTGCCAGCAGTCTCTGGACTAGCGGGACAGATACGCAGTATTTT.

DNA for the CDR3: TGTGCCAGCAGCCAAGGGGTCGGAGTAGGGGCCACGAACACTGAAGCTTTCTTT. It is translated as CASSQGVGVGATNTEAFF. The chain has TRBV3-1 (or the pseudogene TRBV3-2) and TRBJ1-1, with a tentative D call TRBD1 (5 bases). The CDR3 has 18 residues. CDR1 is LGHDT, CDR2 YNNKEL, per germline (reference sequence). Between the trimmed V and J ends, which lost 1 base and 1 base, there was a span of 19 bases.